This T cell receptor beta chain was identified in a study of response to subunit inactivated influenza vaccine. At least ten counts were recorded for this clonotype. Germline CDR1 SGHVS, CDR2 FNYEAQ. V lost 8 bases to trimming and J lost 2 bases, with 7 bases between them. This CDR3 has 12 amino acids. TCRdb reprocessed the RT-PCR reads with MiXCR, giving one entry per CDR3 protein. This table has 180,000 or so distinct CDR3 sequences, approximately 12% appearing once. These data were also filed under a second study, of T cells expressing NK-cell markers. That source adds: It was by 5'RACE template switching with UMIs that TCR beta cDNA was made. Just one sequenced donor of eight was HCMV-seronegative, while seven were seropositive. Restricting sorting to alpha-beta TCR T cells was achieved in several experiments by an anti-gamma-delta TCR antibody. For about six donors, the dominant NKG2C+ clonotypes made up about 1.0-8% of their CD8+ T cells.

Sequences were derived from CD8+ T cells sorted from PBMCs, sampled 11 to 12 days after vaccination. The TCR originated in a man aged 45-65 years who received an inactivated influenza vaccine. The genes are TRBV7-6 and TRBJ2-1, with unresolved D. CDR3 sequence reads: CASSLTYNEQFF. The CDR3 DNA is TGTGCCAGCTCACTGACCTACAATGAGCAGTTCTTC.